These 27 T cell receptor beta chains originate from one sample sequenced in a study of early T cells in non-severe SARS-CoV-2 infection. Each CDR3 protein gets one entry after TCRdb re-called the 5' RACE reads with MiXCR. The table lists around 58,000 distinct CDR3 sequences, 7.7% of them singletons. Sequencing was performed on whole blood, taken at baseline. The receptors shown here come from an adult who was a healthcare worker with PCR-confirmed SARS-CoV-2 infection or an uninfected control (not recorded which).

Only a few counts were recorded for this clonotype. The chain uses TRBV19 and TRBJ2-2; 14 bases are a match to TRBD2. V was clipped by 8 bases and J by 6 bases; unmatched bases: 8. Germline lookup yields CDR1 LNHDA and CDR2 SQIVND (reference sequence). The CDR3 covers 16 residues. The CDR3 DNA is TGTGCCAGTTTGGGACTAGCGGGAGTGTTTCCCGGGGAGCTGTTTTTT. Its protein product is CASLGLAGVFPGELFF.

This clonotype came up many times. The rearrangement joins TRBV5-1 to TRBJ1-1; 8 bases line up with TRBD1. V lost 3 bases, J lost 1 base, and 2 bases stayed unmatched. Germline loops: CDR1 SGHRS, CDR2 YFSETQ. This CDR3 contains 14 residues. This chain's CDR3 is CASSWTGTNTEAFF. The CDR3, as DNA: TGCGCCAGCAGCTGGACAGGGACGAACACTGAAGCTTTCTTT.

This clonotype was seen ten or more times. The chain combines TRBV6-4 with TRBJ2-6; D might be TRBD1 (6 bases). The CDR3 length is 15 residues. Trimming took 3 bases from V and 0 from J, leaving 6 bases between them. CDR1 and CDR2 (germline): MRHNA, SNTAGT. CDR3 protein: CASSETGSGANVLTF. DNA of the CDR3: TGTGCCAGCAGTGAGACAGGCTCTGGGGCCAACGTCCTGACTTTC.

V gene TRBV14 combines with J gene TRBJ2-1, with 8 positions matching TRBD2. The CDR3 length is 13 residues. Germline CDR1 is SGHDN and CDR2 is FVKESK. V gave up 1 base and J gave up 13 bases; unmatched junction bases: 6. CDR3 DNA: TGTGCCAGCAGCCAAGTGACTAGCGCGATTCAGTTCTTC. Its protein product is CASSQVTSAIQFF.

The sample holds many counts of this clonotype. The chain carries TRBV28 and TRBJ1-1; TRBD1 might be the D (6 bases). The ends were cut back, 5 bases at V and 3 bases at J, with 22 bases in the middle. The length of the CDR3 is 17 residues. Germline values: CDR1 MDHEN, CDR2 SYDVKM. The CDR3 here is CASSPPGALRLYTEAFF. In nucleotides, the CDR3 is TGTGCCAGCAGTCCCCCGGGGGCTTTACGGTTGTACACTGAAGCTTTCTTT. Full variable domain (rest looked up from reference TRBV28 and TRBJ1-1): DVKVTQSSRYLVKRTGEKVFLECVQDMDHENMFWYRQDPGLGLRLIYFSYDVKMKEKGDIPEGYSVSREKKERFSLILESASTNQTSMYLCASSPPGALRLYTEAFFGQGTRLTVV.

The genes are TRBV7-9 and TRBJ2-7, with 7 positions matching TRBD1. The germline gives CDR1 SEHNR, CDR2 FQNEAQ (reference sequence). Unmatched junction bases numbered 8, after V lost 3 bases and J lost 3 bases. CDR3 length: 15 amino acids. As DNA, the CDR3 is TGTGCCAGCAGCTTTGTTGGGGACAGCAGCTACGAGCAGTACTTC. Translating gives CASSFVGDSSYEQYF. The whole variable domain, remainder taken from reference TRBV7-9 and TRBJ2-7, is DTGVSQNPRHKITKRGQNVTFRCDPISEHNRLYWYRQTLGQGPEFLTYFQNEAQLEKSRLLSDRFSAERPKGSFSTLEIQRTEQGDSAMYLCASSFVGDSSYEQYFGPGTRLTVT.

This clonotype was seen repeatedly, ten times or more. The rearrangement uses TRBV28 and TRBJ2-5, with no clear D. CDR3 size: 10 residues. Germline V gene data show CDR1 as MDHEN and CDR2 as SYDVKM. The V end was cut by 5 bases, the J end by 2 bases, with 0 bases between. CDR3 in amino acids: CASSQETQYF. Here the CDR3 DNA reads TGTGCCAGCAGTCAAGAGACCCAGTACTTC.

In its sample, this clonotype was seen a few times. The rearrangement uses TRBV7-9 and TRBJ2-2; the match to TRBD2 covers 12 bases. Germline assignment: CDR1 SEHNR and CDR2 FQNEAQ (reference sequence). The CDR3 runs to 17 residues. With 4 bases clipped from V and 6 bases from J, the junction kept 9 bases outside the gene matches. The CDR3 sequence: CASSSPRLAGDAGELFF. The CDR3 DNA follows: TGTGCCAGCAGCTCCCCCCGACTAGCGGGAGACGCCGGGGAGCTGTTTTTT.

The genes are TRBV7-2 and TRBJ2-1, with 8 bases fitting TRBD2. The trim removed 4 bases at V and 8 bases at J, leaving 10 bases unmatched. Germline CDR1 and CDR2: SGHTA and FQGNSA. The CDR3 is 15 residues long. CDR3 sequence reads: CASSSTAGAWYEQFF. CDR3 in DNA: TGTGCCAGCAGCTCTACAGCGGGGGCCTGGTATGAGCAGTTCTTC.

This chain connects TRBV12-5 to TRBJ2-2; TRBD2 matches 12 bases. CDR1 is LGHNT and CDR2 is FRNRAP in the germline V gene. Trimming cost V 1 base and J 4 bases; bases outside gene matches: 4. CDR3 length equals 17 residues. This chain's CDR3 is CASGLGLAGGSTGELFF. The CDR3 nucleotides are TGTGCTAGTGGTTTGGGTCTAGCGGGAGGGAGCACCGGGGAGCTGTTTTTT. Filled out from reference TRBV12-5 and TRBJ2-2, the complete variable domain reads DARVTQTPRHKVTEMGQEVTMRCQPILGHNTVFWYRQTMMQGLELLAYFRNRAPLDDSGMPKDRFSAEMPDATLATLKIQPSEPRDSAVYFCASGLGLAGGSTGELFFGEGSRLTVL.

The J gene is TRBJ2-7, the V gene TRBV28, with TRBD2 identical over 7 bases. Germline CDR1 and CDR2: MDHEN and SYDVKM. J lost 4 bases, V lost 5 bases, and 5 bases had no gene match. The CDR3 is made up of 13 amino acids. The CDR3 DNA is TGTGCCAGCAGTCCTAGCGGTGGGTACGAGCAGTACTTC. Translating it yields CASSPSGGYEQYF.

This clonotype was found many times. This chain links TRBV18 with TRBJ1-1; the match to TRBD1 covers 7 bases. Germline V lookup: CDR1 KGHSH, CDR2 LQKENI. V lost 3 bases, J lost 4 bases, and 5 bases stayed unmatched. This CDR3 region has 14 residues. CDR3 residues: CASSPGTATTEAFF. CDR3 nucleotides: TGTGCCAGCTCACCCGGGACAGCGACCACTGAAGCTTTCTTT. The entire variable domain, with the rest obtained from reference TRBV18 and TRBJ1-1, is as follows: NAGVMQNPRHLVRRRGQEARLRCSPMKGHSHVYWYRQLPEEGLKFMVYLQKENIIDESGMPKERFSAEFPKEGPSILRIQQVVRGDSAAYFCASSPGTATTEAFFGQGTRLTVV.

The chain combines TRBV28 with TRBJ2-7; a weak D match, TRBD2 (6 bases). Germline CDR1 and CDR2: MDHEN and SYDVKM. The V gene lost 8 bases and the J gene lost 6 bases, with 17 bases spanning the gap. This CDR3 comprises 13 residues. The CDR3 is CASDSGSRFEQYF. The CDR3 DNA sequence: TGTGCCAGCGATAGCGGATCCCGCTTCGAGCAGTACTTC.

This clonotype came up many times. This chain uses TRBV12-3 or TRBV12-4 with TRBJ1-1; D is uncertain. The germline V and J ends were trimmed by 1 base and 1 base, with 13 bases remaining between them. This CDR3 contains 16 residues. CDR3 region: CASSLGVYRRNTEAFF. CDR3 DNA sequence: TGTGCCAGCAGTTTAGGGGTTTACAGAAGGAACACTGAAGCTTTCTTT.

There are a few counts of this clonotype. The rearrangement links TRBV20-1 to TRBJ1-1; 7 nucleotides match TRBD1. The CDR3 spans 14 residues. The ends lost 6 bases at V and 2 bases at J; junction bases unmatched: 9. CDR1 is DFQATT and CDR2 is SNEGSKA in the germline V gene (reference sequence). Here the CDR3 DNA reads TGCAGTGCGCCGTTGACAGGGTATAACACTGAAGCTTTCTTT. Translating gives CSAPLTGYNTEAFF.

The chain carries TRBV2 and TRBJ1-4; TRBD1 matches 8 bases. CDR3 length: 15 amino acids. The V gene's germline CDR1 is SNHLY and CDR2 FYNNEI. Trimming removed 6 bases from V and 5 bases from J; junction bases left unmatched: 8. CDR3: CASRGWTGSNEKLFF. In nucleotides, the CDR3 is TGTGCCAGCAGAGGTTGGACAGGGTCCAATGAAAAACTGTTTTTT.

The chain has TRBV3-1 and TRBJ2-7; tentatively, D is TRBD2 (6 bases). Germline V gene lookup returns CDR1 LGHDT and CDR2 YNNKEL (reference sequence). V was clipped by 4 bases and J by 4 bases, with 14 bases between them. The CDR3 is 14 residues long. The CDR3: CASSRDLLAYEQYF. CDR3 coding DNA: TGTGCCAGCAGCCGAGACCTCCTAGCGTACGAGCAGTACTTC.

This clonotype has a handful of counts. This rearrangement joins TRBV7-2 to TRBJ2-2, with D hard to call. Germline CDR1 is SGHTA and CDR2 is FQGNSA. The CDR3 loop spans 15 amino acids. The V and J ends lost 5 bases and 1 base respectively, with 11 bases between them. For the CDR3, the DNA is TGTGCCAGCAGCCCCCGCCAGATGAACACCGGGGAGCTGTTTTTT. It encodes CASSPRQMNTGELFF.

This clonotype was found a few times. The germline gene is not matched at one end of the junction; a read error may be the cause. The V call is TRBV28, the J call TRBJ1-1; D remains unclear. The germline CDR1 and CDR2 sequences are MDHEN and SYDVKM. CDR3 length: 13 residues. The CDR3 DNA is TGTGCCAGCAGTGAACACACCATCACTGAAGCTTACTTT. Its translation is CASSEHTITEAYF.

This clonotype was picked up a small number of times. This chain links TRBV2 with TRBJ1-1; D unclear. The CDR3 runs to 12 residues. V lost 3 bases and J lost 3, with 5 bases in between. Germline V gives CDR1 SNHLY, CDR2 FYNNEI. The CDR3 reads CASSDSYTEAFF. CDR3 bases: TGTGCCAGCAGTGACAGCTACACTGAAGCTTTCTTT.

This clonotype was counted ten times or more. The CDR3 spells CASSLALAGGQDEQFF. The CDR3 nucleotides are TGTGCCAGCAGCTTAGCCCTGGCGGGAGGACAGGATGAGCAGTTCTTC. The rearrangement joins TRBV7-6 to TRBJ2-1; D possibly corresponds to TRBD2 (8 bases). The CDR3 sequence is 16 residues long. Trimming cost V 0 bases and J 8 bases, with 17 bases left between them. The germline CDR1 and CDR2 sequences are SGHVS and FNYEAQ.

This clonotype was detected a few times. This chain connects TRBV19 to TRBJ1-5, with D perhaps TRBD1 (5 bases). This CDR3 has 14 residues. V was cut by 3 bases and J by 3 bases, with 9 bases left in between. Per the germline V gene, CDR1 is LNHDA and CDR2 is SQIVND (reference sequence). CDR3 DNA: TGTGCCAGTAGTATCCAGGGACCCAATCAGCCCCAGCATTTT. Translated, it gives CASSIQGPNQPQHF. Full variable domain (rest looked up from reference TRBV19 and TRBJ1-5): DGGITQSPKYLFRKEGQNVTLSCEQNLNHDAMYWYRQDPGQGLRLIYYSQIVNDFQKGDIAEGYSVSREKKESFPLTVTSAQKNPTAFYLCASSIQGPNQPQHFGDGTRLSIL.

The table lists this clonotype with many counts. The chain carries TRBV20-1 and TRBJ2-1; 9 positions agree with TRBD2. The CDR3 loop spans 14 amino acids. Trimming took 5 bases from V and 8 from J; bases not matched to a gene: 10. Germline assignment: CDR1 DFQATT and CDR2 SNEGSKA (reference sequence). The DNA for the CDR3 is TGCAGTGCTGGGGGCGGGAGGGCCGTAGATGAGCAGTTCTTC. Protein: CSAGGGRAVDEQFF.

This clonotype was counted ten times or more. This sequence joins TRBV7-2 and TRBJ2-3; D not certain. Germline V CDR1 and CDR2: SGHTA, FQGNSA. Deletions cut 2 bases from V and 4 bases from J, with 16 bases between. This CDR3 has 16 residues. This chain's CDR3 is CASSLLWSGWADTQYF. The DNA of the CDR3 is TGTGCCAGCAGCTTATTATGGAGTGGTTGGGCAGATACGCAGTATTTT.

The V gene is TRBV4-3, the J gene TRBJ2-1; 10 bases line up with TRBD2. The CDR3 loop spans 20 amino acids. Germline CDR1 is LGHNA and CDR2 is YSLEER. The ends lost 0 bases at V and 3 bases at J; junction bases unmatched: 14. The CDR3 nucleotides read TGCGCCAGCAGCCAAGAATGGTCTTTGAGGGCTAGCGGGGGCTACAATGAGCAGTTCTTC. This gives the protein CASSQEWSLRASGGYNEQFF.

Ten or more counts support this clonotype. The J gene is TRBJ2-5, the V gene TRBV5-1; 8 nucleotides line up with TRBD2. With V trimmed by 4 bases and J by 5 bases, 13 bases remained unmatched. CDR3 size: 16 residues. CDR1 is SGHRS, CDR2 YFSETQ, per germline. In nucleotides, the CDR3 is TGCGCCAGCAGCCCCCCCGCGGGACTAGTTGGCGAGACCCAGTACTTC. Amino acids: CASSPPAGLVGETQYF.

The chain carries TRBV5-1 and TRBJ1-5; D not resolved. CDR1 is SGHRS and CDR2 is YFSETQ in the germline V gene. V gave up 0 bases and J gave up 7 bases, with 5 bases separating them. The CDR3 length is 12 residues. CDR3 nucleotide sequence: TGCGCCAGCAGCTTGGCCGGACAGCCCCAGCATTTT. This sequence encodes CASSLAGQPQHF.